Listed below are T cell receptor beta chains from one sample, sequenced in a study of naive and memory T cell subsets. One entry per CDR3 protein, called by TCRdb with MiXCR from the UMI-ligation and nested PCR reads. This table has 5,000 to 6,500 distinct CDR3 sequences, 6% to 8.5% appearing once. Sequencing was carried out using effector memory CD8+ T cells from blood. The source of these receptors is a human donor in good health. Each CDR3 is given with its conserved first and last residue. A D gene is named only where the DNA matches it firmly. Where a row states a size, it is once, few, many or the class of an expanded clone; other rows omit it.

j_call clone_size v_call d_call cdr3_nt cdr3_aa
TRBJ1-1 large TRBV4-3 NA TGCGCCAGCAGCCAAGAGGCGGAGACTGAAGCTTTCTTT CASSQEAETEAFF
TRBJ1-6 medium-sized TRBV20-1 NA TGCAGTGCTAGAGATCCCCCAGGGGAAAATTCACCCCTCCACTTT CSARDPPGENSPLHF
TRBJ2-1 NA TRBV6-1 TRBD2 TGTGCCAGCAGTGAATTAGCGGGAGGGTACAATGAGCAGTTCTTC CASSELAGGYNEQFF
TRBJ2-6 NA TRBV4-3 NA TGCGCCAGCAGCCAAGAGGGTGTCTCTGGGGCCAACGTCCTGACTTTC CASSQEGVSGANVLTF
TRBJ2-7 few TRBV19 TRBD2 TGTGCCAGTAGTACTCTAGCGGGAGCTGGCGAGCAGTACTTC CASSTLAGAGEQYF
TRBJ2-5 few TRBV4-2 TRBD1 TGTGCCAGCAGCGGTACGGGACAGCCGCAAGAGACCCAGTACTTC CASSGTGQPQETQYF
TRBJ1-6 few TRBV2 NA TGTGCCAGCAGTGAAGTATGGGGAGGTAATTCACCCCTCCACTTT CASSEVWGGNSPLHF
TRBJ2-5 NA TRBV6-2/TRBV6-3 TRBD1 TGTGCCAGCAGTAATGGACAGGAGCAGGAGACCCAGTGCTTC CASSNGQEQETQCF
TRBJ1-6 many TRBV5-1 TRBD1 TGCGCCAGCAGCCCCACCGGGACAGGGGAAGGTTCACCCCTCCACTTT CASSPTGTGEGSPLHF
TRBJ2-7 few TRBV18 NA TGTGCCAGCTCACCGTCTAGGGGGGAATCGAGGGAGCAGTACTTC CASSPSRGESREQYF
TRBJ1-5 few TRBV6-2/TRBV6-3 NA TGTGCCAGCAGTCCAACGGACGATTCAGTTCAGCCCCAGCATTTT CASSPTDDSVQPQHF
TRBJ1-2 many TRBV6-2/TRBV6-3 NA TGTGCCAGCAGTCAACAGCCGGATAAAACAGGTGGCTACACCTTC CASSQQPDKTGGYTF
TRBJ1-6 many TRBV20-1 NA TGCAGTGCTAGAACGGGACGGGAAAATTCACCCCTCCACTTT CSARTGRENSPLHF
TRBJ2-3 many TRBV4-3 NA TGCGCCAGCAGCCAAGAAGCGACGGGGCGCACCCCCACAGATACGCAGTATTTT CASSQEATGRTPTDTQYF
TRBJ2-1 many TRBV7-3 TRBD2 TGTGCCAGCAGCAATAGAGCGGGAACCTACAATGAGCAGTTCTTC CASSNRAGTYNEQFF
TRBJ2-1 NA TRBV9 NA TGTGCCAGCAGCGTAAACAATGAGCAGTTCTTC CASSVNNEQFF
TRBJ2-2 many TRBV6-1 NA TGTGCCAGCAGTGAAGGGGACGGCACCGGGGAGCTGTTTTTT CASSEGDGTGELFF
TRBJ2-7 many TRBV28 NA TGTGCCAGCAGTTTTGATGTGGGCTATACGGGGCCGTCCTACGAGCAGTACTTC CASSFDVGYTGPSYEQYF
TRBJ2-1 many TRBV20-1 NA TGCAGTGTAGGGGTCTACAATGAGCAGTTCTTC CSVGVYNEQFF
TRBJ2-1 NA TRBV19 NA TGTGCCAGTAGTATTGGGGGCGGGGATGAGCAGTTCTTC CASSIGGGDEQFF
TRBJ2-1 medium-sized TRBV6-2/TRBV6-3 NA TGTGCCAGCAGTGAGAAAGGGGGGGAATACAATGAGCAGTTCTTC CASSEKGGEYNEQFF
TRBJ2-1 many TRBV7-3 TRBD2 TGTGCCAGCAGCTTACTTCCTAGCGGGAGTGGTAATGAGCAGTTCTTC CASSLLPSGSGNEQFF
TRBJ2-7 once TRBV4-3 TRBD1 TGCCCCAGCAGCCAGGAAGACAGGGGCCTCTCCTACGAGCAGTACTTC CPSSQEDRGLSYEQYF
TRBJ2-3 NA TRBV7-9 TRBD2 TGTGCCAGCAGCTTAAAGGCTAGCGGGGGGACAGATACGCAGTATTTT CASSLKASGGTDTQYF
TRBJ2-1 few TRBV10-3 TRBD2 TGTGCCATCAGTGAGTCGTCTTCTAGCGGGGGGACCTACAATGAGCAGTTCTTC CAISESSSSGGTYNEQFF
TRBJ2-7 few TRBV5-1 NA TGCGCCAGCAGCTCCTCGACCGGACCTTACGAGCAGTACTTC CASSSSTGPYEQYF
TRBJ1-1 NA TRBV20-1 NA TGCAGTGCTCAGGATGAGGGGACCACTGAAGCTTTCTTT CSAQDEGTTEAFF
TRBJ2-3 many TRBV15 TRBD1 TGTGCCACCAGCAGAGTCCAGGGACAGGGGCCAGATACGCAGTATTTT CATSRVQGQGPDTQYF
TRBJ2-2 NA TRBV6-1 TRBD2 TGTGCCAGCAGTGAAGTAGCGGGGGCGAACACCGGGGAGCTGTTTTTT CASSEVAGANTGELFF
TRBJ2-1 many TRBV20-1 TRBD1 TGCAGTGCCAGGGGGACAGGGGATTACCATGAGCAGTTCTTC CSARGTGDYHEQFF
TRBJ2-1 NA TRBV11-3 TRBD2 TGTGCCAGCAGCTCCCCTCGGAGCGGGAGGACGACTTCCTACAATGAGCAGTTCTTC CASSSPRSGRTTSYNEQFF
TRBJ2-2 many TRBV3-1 NA TGTGCCAGCAGCCAAGATCATGAGAACGGGGAGCTGTTTTTT CASSQDHENGELFF
TRBJ2-2 many TRBV29-1 NA TGCAGCGTTTACTCTCCTAAACAGGGAGGGAACACCGGGGAGCTGTTTTTT CSVYSPKQGGNTGELFF
TRBJ2-5 many TRBV20-1 TRBD1 TGCAGTGCTAGAGGAACCATTCCGGGACAGGTTATTACCGTTCAAGAGACCCAGTACTTC CSARGTIPGQVITVQETQYF
TRBJ2-7 few TRBV4-3 TRBD1 TGCGCCAGCAGCCAAGGGTACGGACAGGCCGACGAGCAGTACTTC CASSQGYGQADEQYF
TRBJ2-3 many TRBV9 NA TGTGCCAGCAGCGTAGCGTCGGATACGCAGTATTTT CASSVASDTQYF
TRBJ2-6 many TRBV6-2/TRBV6-3 NA TGTGCCAGCAGTGAGGGTATCGGGGCCAACGTCCTGACTTTC CASSEGIGANVLTF
TRBJ2-3 many TRBV6-2/TRBV6-3 NA TGTGCCAGCAGTACCGGCGTTGGAGCAGATACGCAGTATTTT CASSTGVGADTQYF
TRBJ2-1 few TRBV4-3 TRBD2 TGCGCCAGCAGTTGGGGGGAGCGGGAGGGCTACAATGAGCAGTTCTTC CASSWGEREGYNEQFF
TRBJ2-6 few TRBV19 TRBD1 TGTGCCAGTAGCGACAGGGGCGGGTCTGGGGCCAACGTCCTGACTTTC CASSDRGGSGANVLTF
TRBJ2-5 many TRBV30 NA TGTGCCTGGAGTGAACTCATACAAGATTTGAAGACCCAGTACTTC CAWSELIQDLKTQYF
TRBJ2-1 few TRBV3-1 TRBD2 TGTGCCAGCAGCCAAGAGGCTAGCGGTTCTTTTTTCTACAATGAGCAGTTCTTC CASSQEASGSFFYNEQFF
TRBJ2-2 many TRBV6-6 NA TGTGCCAGCACGAGAAACACCGGGGAGCTGTTTTTT CASTRNTGELFF
TRBJ1-2 large TRBV4-3 NA TGCGCCAGCAGCAACGCCGACGGTGGCGATGGCTACACCTTC CASSNADGGDGYTF